This T cell receptor beta chain was retrieved from a study of CD8 T cells in ankylosing spondylitis. On this clonotype itself: Its antigen remains unidentified.

The study, taken as a whole, reports: The study looked at matched synovial fluid samples from ankylosing spondylitis patients. Disease-linked clones were reported to be significantly enriched there. Reactive arthritis synovial fluid and blood were previously reported to contain some motif variants. Seemingly characteristic of ankylosing spondylitis blood was a TCR beta motif consisting of about 8 highly homologous variants. Clones linked with disease were CD8+ and fairly uncommon in the peripheral blood.

Making use of molecular barcodes, quantitative 5'-RACE generated TCR beta libraries. TCRdb re-called the 5' RACE reads with MiXCR, one entry per CDR3 protein. The sample records almost 400,000 distinct CDR3 sequences, approximately 20% being singletons. Losses at the gene ends were 6 bases for V and 2 bases for J; bases not matched to a gene: 12. The germline gives CDR1 SNHLY, CDR2 FYNNEI. This CDR3 region has 17 residues. This clonotype was sampled from a male donor with ankylosing spondylitis. This chain connects TRBV2 to TRBJ1-4, with TRBD1 identical over 7 bases. Input material: blood, either unsorted or a sorted T cell fraction (not recorded which). CDR3 loop: CASRTQGRSNTNEKLFF. The CDR3 region has the DNA TGTGCCAGCAGAACACAGGGGAGGAGCAATACTAATGAAAAACTGTTTTTT.